This TCR beta chain was observed in a study of blood T cell repertoires in COVID-19. Across the study: The United States, Italy and Spain were the sources of the acute and convalescent COVID-19 samples. PBMCs, B-cell-depleted T cells, or T cells were the source of the cDNA or gDNA that made up the material.

V trimming: 9 bases; J trimming: 7 bases; junction bases outside the gene matches: 5. The CDR3 has 13 amino acids. Germline lookup yields CDR1 LNHDA and CDR2 SQIVND (reference sequence). In Seattle, patients joined the study during active infection and were tracked longitudinally. Under the authors' procedure: Estimates of nucleated cell counts were drawn from the amplification of reference gene primers. Measured with immunoSEQ multiplex PCR; TCRdb has only the in-frame clones, and not every one. V, J and clone size were drawn from that table, and D and trimming were deduced from the DNA. Here the sample spans some 320,000 clones, about nine tenths being singletons.

The TCR comes from a woman in her twenties or thirties with COVID-19, enrolled during active disease. The sequenced material came from peripheral blood. This chain joins TRBV19 and TRBJ1-6; 8 bases are shared with TRBD1. CDR3 residues: CASRTGLNSPLHF. The CDR3 DNA is TGTGCCAGCAGGACAGGGTTAAATTCACCCCTCCACTTT.